This is a list of T cell receptor beta chains from one sample in a study of Ad26.COV2.S vaccination and SARS-CoV-2 variants. Assay used: immunoSEQ multiplex PCR; TCRdb lists only in-frame clones, some missing. The sample carries about 400,000 clones, 88% recorded once. The sample in question was peripheral blood, obtained in a trial of Ad26.COV2.S vaccine versus placebo. All receptors come from a person between 18 and 60 years old who received the Ad26.COV2.S COVID-19 vaccine or a placebo. Both conserved end residues are trimmed from each CDR3. The D gene is left open where the match is weak.

D gene	V gene	J gene	CDR3 protein
.	TRBV5-4	TRBJ2-2	ASSLALNTGELF
.	TRBV6-4	TRBJ2-2	ASSPRPGQMNTGELF
TRBD1	TRBV5-6	TRBJ2-2	ASSLRDRTTGELF
TRBD2	TRBV6-5	TRBJ2-3	ASILSGGRTDTQY
.	TRBV11-2	TRBJ2-2	ASSSLSMTGELF
TRBD2	TRBV15	TRBJ2-7	ATSRDSGGAYEQY
.	TRBV7-9	TRBJ1-2	ASSSADRGYT
.	TRBV30	TRBJ2-5	AWSVRQETQY
TRBD2	TRBV6-4	TRBJ2-1	ASSSSGGAWNEQF
.	TRBV5-8	TRBJ1-6	ASSLGWVREDSPLH
.	TRBV19	TRBJ1-5	ASSTPTVVKPQH
.	TRBV12-3/TRBV12-4	TRBJ1-6	ASSWGMNSPLH
.	TRBV6-2/TRBV6-3	TRBJ1-5	ASSRPKGHTYSNQPQH
TRBD1	TRBV6-6	TRBJ1-2	ASTTTGTSYGYT
TRBD1	TRBV27	TRBJ2-2	ASSPPRTGATGELF
TRBD1	TRBV6-5	TRBJ2-1	ASSYRGQYNEQF
.	TRBV7-2	TRBJ1-4	ASSSRGQGNEKLF
.	TRBV7-9	TRBJ1-4	ASSFSADATNEKLF
.	TRBV11-2	TRBJ2-1	ASSLNREGHNEQF
.	TRBV4-3	TRBJ1-1	ASSQDYGVNTEAF
TRBD2	TRBV18	TRBJ2-3	ASSFSGGITDTQY
.	TRBV4-2	TRBJ1-4	ASSHAGTDVLEKLF
.	TRBV7-2	TRBJ2-1	ASSYPHANEQF
.	TRBV7-9	TRBJ2-6	ASSFRAGGANVLT
.	TRBV7-9	TRBJ1-2	ALGWGPNYGYT
TRBD1	TRBV29-1	TRBJ1-2	SVHRQGQGHYGYT
.	TRBV21-1	TRBJ1-4	ASSSQLDRVSPATNEKLF